Listed below are T cell receptor beta chains from one sample, sequenced in a study of regulatory T cells in long-lasting Graves disease. One entry per CDR3 protein results from TCRdb running MiXCR on the multiplex PCR reads. The repertoire consists of roughly 350,000 distinct CDR3 sequences, with roughly 15% occurring once and the leading ten covering around 20%. These data were also filed under a second study, of T cells in Graves' hyperthyroidism and ophthalmopathy.

The material was peripheral blood mononuclear cells (PBMCs), obtained at new diagnosis, from a patient treated with antithyroid drugs. Source of these receptors: a woman aged 18 to 35 with Graves disease. Both conserved end residues are part of each CDR3. The D gene is left open where the match is weak. The size field reads how often the clone was seen (once, few, many) or a class if it is expanded.

clone size	J gene	D gene	V gene	CDR3 protein	CDR3 DNA
many	TRBJ2-1	-	TRBV20-1	CSAQTQEGEQFF	TGCAGTGCGCAGACGCAAGAAGGTGAGCAGTTCTTC
many	TRBJ2-1	-	TRBV6-5	CASSSAGPYNEQFF	TGTGCCAGCAGTTCAGCAGGGCCTTACAATGAGCAGTTCTTC
many	TRBJ2-5	TRBD2	TRBV7-9	CASSTFSGLAGMGETQYF	TGTGCCAGCAGCACCTTCTCGGGACTAGCGGGAATGGGTGAGACCCAGTACTTC
few	TRBJ2-5	TRBD2	TRBV6-5	CASSLTIGLAGSMSGETQYF	TGTGCCAGCAGTTTAACCATTGGCCTAGCGGGTTCCATGTCGGGAGAGACCCAGTACTTC
many	TRBJ1-2	-	TRBV2	CASILGQQSSNGYTF	TGTGCCAGCATTCTTGGACAGCAATCATCCAATGGCTACACCTTC
many	TRBJ1-4	TRBD1	TRBV18	CASSPQRLQGKEKLFF	TGTGCCAGCTCACCACAGCGACTACAGGGGAAAGAAAAACTGTTTTTT
many	TRBJ1-3	-	TRBV2	CASSEGRPNSGNTIYF	TGTGCCAGCAGTGAAGGGCGGCCGAACTCTGGAAACACCATATATTTT
few	TRBJ1-2	-	TRBV19	CASREQASANYGYTF	TGTGCCAGTAGGGAACAGGCCTCAGCTAACTATGGCTACACCTTC
many	TRBJ2-1	-	TRBV13	CASSLAGARNEQFF	TGTGCCAGCAGCTTAGCGGGGGCTCGGAATGAGCAGTTCTTC
few	TRBJ1-6	-	TRBV4-1	CASGLVGDSPLHF	TGCGCCAGCGGCCTAGTAGGGGATTCACCCCTCCACTTT
many	TRBJ1-1	TRBD1	TRBV5-1	CASSVTGGGTEAFF	TGCGCCAGCAGCGTCACAGGGGGGGGAACTGAAGCTTTCTTT